These T cell receptor beta chains were read from a single sample in a study of blood T cell repertoires in COVID-19. TCRdb's copy holds only in-frame clones and misses some; the assay was immunoSEQ multiplex PCR. The sample shows about 28,000 clones, 88% of them seen only once. The material sequenced was peripheral blood. All receptors derive from a human donor in a cohort sampled during active COVID-19. The CDR3 runs from the conserved cysteine through the conserved F or W. Each record gives: J gene, D gene, V gene, clone size, CDR3 DNA, CDR3 protein. A D gene is named only where the DNA matches it firmly. Size values are once, few and many counts, or a class for expanded clones, and some rows have none.

TRBJ1-2,.,TRBV4-1,.,TGCGCCAGCAGCCAAGGGGCTCTGGGGCGGGGCTATGGCTACACCTTC,CASSQGALGRGYGYTF
TRBJ1-5,TRBD1,TRBV29-1,.,TGCAGCGTTGAAACAGGGGGTTCTCCCAATCAGCCCCAGCATTTT,CSVETGGSPNQPQHF
TRBJ1-5,.,TRBV2,.,TGTGCCAGCAGTCGAACGGGGAGTAGCAATCAGCCCCAGCATTTT,CASSRTGSSNQPQHF
TRBJ2-7,.,TRBV19,.,TGTGCCACCAACGCGGTGGCAGGGGAAGAGCAGTACTTC,CATNAVAGEEQYF
TRBJ1-2,TRBD1,TRBV30,.,TGTGCCTGGAGTGGGGCGACAGGGGGACCTGATGGCTACACCTTC,CAWSGATGGPDGYTF
TRBJ2-5,.,TRBV7-6,.,TGTGCCAGCAGCTTAGCCGCAGGGAGGTCAGAGACCCAGTACTTC,CASSLAAGRSETQYF
TRBJ1-4,.,TRBV7-2,.,TGTGCCAGCAGCGCAGACAGTACAACTAATGAAAAACTGTTTTTT,CASSADSTTNEKLFF
TRBJ2-7,.,TRBV27,few,TGTGCCAGCAGTCCTCAAGGACTTCTCGTTACCTACGAGCAGTACTTC,CASSPQGLLVTYEQYF
TRBJ2-1,.,TRBV3-1/TRBV3-2,.,TGTGCCAGCAGCCAAGTTGCGGGCAATGAGCAGTTCTTC,CASSQVAGNEQFF
TRBJ2-6,.,TRBV10-3,.,TGTGCCATCAGTGAGCCCGGAGGCCCTGGGGCCAACGTCCTGACTTTC,CAISEPGGPGANVLTF
TRBJ2-5,TRBD1,TRBV12-5,.,TGTGCTAGTGGTTCCCTCGGACAGGGGGGGGAGACCCAGTACTTC,CASGSLGQGGETQYF
TRBJ2-7,.,TRBV4-3,few,TGCGCCAGCAGCCAAACAGAATCTTCCTACGAGCAGTACTTC,CASSQTESSYEQYF
TRBJ1-2,.,TRBV10-3,.,TGTGCCATCGGCGGGGTAGGCTATGGCTACACCTTC,CAIGGVGYGYTF
TRBJ2-1,TRBD2,TRBV11-2,.,TGTGCCAGCAGCTCCCGGGGTAGCGGGGGGGGCCGGCGCGGCGATGAGCAGTTCTTC,CASSSRGSGGGRRGDEQFF
TRBJ1-4,.,TRBV27,.,TGTGCCAGCAGTTTGTCTGGAGGCGGGGCCTTTAATGAAAAACTGTTTTTT,CASSLSGGGAFNEKLFF
TRBJ2-1,TRBD1,TRBV11-3,.,TGTGCCAGCAGCAGACGGACAGGGTCCGTTGAGCAGTTCTTC,CASSRRTGSVEQFF
TRBJ1-1,TRBD1,TRBV5-1,.,TGCGCCAGCAGCAGAGAGACAGGGTTGAACACTGAAGCTTTCTTT,CASSRETGLNTEAFF
TRBJ2-5,TRBD2,TRBV5-4,.,TGTGCCAGCAGCATTAGAGGGTTGCTAGCGGGGTCCCAAGAGACCCAGTACTTC,CASSIRGLLAGSQETQYF
TRBJ2-1,.,TRBV19,.,TGTGCCAGTAGCATGAACGGGGGGCGGGGGACGAATGAGCAGTTCTTC,CASSMNGGRGTNEQFF
TRBJ2-7,TRBD2,TRBV6-5,.,TGTGCCAGCAGTTACTCAGGACTAGCGCTGACCTACGAGCAGTACTTC,CASSYSGLALTYEQYF